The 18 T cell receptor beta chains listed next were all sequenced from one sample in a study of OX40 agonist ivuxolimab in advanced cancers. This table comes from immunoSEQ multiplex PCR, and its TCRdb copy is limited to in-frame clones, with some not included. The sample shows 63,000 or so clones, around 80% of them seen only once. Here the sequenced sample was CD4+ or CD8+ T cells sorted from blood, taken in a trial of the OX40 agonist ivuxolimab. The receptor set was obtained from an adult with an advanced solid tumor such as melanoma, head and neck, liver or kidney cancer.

Here the CDR3 DNA reads TGTGCCTGGAGTCCCGGAGTGGCCATATATTTT. Translating it yields CAWSPGVAIYF. The genes are TRBV30 and TRBJ1-3; D is undetermined. V shed 2 bases and J shed 11 bases, with 10 bases lying between them. Germline-derived CDR1 and CDR2 are GTSNPN and SVGIG (reference sequence). The CDR3 spans 11 residues. Supplemented by reference TRBV30 and TRBJ1-3, the full variable domain reads SQTIHQWPATLVQPVGSPLSLECTVEGTSNPNLYWYRQAAGRGLQLLFYSVGIGQISSEVPQNLSASRPQDRQFILSSKKLLLSDSGFYLCAWSPGVAIYFGEGSWLTVV.

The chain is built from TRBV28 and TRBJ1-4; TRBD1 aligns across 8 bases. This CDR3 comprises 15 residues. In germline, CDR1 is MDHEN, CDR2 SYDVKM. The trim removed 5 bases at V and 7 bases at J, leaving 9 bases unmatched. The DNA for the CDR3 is TGTGCCAGCAGTCTACCGGGACAGGTATCTGAAAAACTGTTTTTT. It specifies CASSLPGQVSEKLFF.

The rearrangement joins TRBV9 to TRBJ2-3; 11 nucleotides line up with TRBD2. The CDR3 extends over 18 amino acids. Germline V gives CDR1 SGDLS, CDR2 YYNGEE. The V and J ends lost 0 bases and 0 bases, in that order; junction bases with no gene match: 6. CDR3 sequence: CASSVELAGDLSTDTQYF. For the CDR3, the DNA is TGTGCCAGCAGCGTAGAACTAGCGGGGGATCTCAGCACAGATACGCAGTATTTT.

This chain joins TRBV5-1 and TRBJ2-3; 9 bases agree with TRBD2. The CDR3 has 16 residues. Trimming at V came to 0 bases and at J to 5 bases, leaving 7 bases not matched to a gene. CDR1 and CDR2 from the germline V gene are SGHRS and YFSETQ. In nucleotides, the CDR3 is TGCGCCAGCAGCTTGGCCGCGGGGGGGCATCAAGATACGCAGTATTTT. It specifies CASSLAAGGHQDTQYF. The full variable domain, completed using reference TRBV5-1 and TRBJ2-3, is KAGVTQTPRYLIKTRGQQVTLSCSPISGHRSVSWYQQTPGQGLQFLFEYFSETQRNKGNFPGRFSGRQFSNSRSEMNVSTLELGDSALYLCASSLAAGGHQDTQYFGPGTRLTVL.

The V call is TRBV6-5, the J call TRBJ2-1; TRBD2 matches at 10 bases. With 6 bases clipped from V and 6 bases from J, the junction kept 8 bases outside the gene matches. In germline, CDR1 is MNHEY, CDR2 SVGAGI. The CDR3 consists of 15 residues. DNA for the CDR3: TGTGCCAGCAGCCTAGCGGGGGAGACCCGCAATGAGCAGTTCTTC. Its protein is CASSLAGETRNEQFF.

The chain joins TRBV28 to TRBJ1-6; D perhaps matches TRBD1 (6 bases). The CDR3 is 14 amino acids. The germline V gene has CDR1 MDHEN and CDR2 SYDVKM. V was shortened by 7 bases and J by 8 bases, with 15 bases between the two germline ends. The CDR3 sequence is CASNSGTSHSPLHF. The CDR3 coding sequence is TGTGCCAGCAACTCCGGGACATCGCATTCACCCCTCCACTTT.

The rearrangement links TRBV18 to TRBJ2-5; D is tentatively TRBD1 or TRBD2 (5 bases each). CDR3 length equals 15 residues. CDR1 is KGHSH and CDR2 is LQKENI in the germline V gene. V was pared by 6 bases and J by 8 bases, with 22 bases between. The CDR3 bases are TGTGCCAGCTCCCTGGGACGACCCCGGGTCGAAACCCAGTACTTC. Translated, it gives CASSLGRPRVETQYF.

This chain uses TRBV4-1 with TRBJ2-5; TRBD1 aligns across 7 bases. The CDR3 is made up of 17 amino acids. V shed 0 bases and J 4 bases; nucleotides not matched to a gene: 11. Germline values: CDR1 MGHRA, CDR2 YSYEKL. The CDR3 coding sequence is TGCGCCAGCAGCCAAGATGTCGGGACAGTGTTGTCAGAGACCCAGTACTTC. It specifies CASSQDVGTVLSETQYF.

The DNA of the CDR3 is TGTGCCTGGAGGCAAGCCAGTTCTAACTATGGCTACACCTTC. Protein sequence: CAWRQASSNYGYTF. The V gene is TRBV30, the J gene TRBJ1-2, with D hard to call. Germline V gives CDR1 GTSNPN, CDR2 SVGIG (reference sequence). Trimming removed 3 bases at V and 0 bases at J, with 11 bases between. This CDR3 region has 14 residues.

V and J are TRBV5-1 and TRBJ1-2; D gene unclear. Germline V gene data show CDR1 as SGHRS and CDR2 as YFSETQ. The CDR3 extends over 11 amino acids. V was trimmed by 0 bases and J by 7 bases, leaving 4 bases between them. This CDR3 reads CASSLDAGYTF. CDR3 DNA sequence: TGCGCCAGCAGCTTGGACGCTGGCTACACCTTC.

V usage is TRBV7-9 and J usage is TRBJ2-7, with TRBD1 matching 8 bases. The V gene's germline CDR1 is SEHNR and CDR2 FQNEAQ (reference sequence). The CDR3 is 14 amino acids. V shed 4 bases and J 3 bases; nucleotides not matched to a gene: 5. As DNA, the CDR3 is TGTGCCAGCAGCTCGTGGACAGGGCGCTACGAGCAGTACTTC. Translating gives CASSSWTGRYEQYF.

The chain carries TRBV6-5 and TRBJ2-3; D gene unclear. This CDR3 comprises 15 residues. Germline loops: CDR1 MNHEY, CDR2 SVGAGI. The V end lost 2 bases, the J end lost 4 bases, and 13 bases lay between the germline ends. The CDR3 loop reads CASSYEYSIADTQYF. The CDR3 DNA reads TGTGCCAGCAGTTACGAGTACAGTATCGCAGATACGCAGTATTTT.

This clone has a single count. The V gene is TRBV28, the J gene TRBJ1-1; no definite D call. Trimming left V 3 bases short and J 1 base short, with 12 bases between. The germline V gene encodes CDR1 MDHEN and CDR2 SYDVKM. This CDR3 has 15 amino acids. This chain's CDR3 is CASSFQYPRNTEAFF. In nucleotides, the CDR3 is TGTGCCAGCAGTTTCCAGTATCCAAGGAACACTGAAGCTTTCTTT.

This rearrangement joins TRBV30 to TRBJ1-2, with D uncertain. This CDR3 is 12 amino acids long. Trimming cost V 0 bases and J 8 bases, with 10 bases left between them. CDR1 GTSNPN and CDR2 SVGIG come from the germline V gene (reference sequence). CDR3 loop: CAWSVGSRGYTF. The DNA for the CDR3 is TGTGCCTGGAGTGTAGGGTCTCGCGGCTACACCTTC. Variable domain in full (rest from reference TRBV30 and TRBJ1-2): SQTIHQWPATLVQPVGSPLSLECTVEGTSNPNLYWYRQAAGRGLQLLFYSVGIGQISSEVPQNLSASRPQDRQFILSSKKLLLSDSGFYLCAWSVGSRGYTFGSGTRLTVV.

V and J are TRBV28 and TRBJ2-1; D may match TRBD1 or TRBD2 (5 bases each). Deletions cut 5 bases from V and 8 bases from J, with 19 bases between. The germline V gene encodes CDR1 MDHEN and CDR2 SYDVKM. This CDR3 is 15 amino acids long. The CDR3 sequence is CASSKPGIQGDEQFF. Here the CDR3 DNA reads TGTGCCAGCAGTAAACCCGGGATTCAGGGTGATGAGCAGTTCTTC. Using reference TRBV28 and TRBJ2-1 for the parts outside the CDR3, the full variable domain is DVKVTQSSRYLVKRTGEKVFLECVQDMDHENMFWYRQDPGLGLRLIYFSYDVKMKEKGDIPEGYSVSREKKERFSLILESASTNQTSMYLCASSKPGIQGDEQFFGPGTRLTVL.

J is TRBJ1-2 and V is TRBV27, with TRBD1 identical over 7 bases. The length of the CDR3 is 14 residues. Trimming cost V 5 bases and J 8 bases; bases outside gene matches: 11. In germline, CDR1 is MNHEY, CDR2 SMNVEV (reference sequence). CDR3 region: CASSPAGGFGGYTF. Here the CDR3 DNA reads TGTGCCAGCAGTCCCGCAGGGGGTTTCGGAGGCTACACCTTC.

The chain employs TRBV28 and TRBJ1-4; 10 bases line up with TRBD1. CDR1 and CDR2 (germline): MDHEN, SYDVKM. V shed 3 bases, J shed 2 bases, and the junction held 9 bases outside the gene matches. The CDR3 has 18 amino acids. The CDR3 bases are TGTGCCAGCAGTTTCCGCCGGGACAGGGGCTTCACTAATGAAAAACTGTTTTTT. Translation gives CASSFRRDRGFTNEKLFF.

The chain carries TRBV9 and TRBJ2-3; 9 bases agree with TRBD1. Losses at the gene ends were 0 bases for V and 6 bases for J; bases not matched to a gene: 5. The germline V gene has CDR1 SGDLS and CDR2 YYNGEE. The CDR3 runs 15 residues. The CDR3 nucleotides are TGTGCCAGCAGCGTAGAAGGACAGGGGCGGGATACGCAGTATTTT. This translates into CASSVEGQGRDTQYF.